This record covers a single T cell receptor beta chain. This specimen belongs to a study of blood T cell repertoires in COVID-19. Sequenced by immunoSEQ multiplex PCR; TCRdb stores in-frame clones only, minus some. Counted here are around 70,000 clones, about three quarters occurring once; the ten biggest clones make up roughly 21%. There are 14 residues in the CDR3. Germline CDR1 and CDR2: SGHTA and FQGNSA. Germline trimming cut 5 bases from V and 7 bases from J; bases unmatched to any gene: 10. The chain has TRBV7-2 and TRBJ2-7, with TRBD2 identical over 8 bases. This TCR derives from a human donor in a cohort sampled during active COVID-19. The sequenced material came from peripheral blood. CDR3 in DNA: TGTGCCAGCAGCCAGGACGGACTAGCTCAAGAGCAGTACTTC. This sequence encodes CASSQDGLAQEQYF.